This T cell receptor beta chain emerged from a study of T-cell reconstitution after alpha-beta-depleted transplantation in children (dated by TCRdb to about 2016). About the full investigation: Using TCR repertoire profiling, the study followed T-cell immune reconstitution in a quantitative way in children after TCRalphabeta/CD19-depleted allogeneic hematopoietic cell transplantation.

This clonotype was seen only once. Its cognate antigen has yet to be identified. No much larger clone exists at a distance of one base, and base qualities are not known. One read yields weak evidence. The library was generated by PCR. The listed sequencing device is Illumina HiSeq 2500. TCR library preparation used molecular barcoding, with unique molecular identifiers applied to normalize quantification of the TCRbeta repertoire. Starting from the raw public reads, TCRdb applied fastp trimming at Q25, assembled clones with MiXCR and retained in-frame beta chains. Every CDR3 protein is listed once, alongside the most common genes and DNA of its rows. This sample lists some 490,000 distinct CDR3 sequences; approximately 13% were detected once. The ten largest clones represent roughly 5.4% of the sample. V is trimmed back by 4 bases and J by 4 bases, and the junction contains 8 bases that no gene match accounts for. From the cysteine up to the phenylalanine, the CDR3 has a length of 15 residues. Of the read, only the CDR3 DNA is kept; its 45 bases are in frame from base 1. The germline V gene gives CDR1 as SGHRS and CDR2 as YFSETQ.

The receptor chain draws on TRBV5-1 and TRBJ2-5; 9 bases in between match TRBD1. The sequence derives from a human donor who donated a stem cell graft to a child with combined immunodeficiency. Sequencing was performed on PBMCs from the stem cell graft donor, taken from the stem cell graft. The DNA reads TGCGCCAGCAGCCCCTTGGACAGGGGAAGAGAGACCCAGTACTTC. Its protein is CASSPLDRGRETQYF.